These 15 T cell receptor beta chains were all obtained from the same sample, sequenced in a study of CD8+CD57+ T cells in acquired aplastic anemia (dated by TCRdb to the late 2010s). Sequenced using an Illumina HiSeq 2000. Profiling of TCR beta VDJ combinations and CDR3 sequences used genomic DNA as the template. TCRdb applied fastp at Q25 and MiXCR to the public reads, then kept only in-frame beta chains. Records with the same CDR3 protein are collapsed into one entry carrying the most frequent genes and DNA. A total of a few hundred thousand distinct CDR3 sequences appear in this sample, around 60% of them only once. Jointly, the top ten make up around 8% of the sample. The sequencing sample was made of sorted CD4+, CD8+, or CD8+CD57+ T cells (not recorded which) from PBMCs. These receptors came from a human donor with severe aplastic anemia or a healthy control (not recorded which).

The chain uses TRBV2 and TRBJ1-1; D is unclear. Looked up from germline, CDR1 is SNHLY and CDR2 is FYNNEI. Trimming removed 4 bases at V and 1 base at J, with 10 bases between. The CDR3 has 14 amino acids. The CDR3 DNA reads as TGTGCCAGCAGTGTTTTGGGTGGGAACACTGAAGCTTTCTTT. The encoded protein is CASSVLGGNTEAFF.

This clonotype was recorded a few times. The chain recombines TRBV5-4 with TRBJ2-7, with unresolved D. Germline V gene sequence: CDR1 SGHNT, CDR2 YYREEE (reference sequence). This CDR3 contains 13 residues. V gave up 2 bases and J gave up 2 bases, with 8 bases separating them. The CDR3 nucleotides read TGTGCCAGCAGCTTCTCTGGAACCTACGAGCAGTACTTC. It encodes CASSFSGTYEQYF.

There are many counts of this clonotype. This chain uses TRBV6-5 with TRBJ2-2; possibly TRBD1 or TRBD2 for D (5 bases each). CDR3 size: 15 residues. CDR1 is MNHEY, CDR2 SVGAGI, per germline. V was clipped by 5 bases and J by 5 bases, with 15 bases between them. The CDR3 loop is CASSQNTWGTGELFF. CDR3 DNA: TGTGCCAGCAGTCAAAACACCTGGGGGACCGGGGAGCTGTTTTTT.

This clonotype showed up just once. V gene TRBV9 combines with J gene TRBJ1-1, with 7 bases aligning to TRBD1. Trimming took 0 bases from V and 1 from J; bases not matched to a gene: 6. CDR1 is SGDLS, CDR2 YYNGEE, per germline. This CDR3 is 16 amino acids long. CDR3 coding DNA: TGTGCCAGCAGCGTAGGACAGGGTTGGGGGAACACTGAAGCTTTCTTT. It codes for CASSVGQGWGNTEAFF.

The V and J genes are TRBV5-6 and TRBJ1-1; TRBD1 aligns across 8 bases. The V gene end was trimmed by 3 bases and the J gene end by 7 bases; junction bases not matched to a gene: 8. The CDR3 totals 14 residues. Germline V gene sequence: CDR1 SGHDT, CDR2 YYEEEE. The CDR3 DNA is TGTGCCAGCAGCTGGAATACAGGACAGGGTGAAGCTTTCTTT. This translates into CASSWNTGQGEAFF.

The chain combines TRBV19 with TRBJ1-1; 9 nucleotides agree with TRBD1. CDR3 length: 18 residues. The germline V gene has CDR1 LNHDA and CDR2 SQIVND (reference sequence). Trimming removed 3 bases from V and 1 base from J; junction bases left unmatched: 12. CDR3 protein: CASSIPATGGVWNTEAFF. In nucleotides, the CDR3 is TGTGCCAGTAGTATCCCCGCGACAGGGGGGGTGTGGAACACTGAAGCTTTCTTT.

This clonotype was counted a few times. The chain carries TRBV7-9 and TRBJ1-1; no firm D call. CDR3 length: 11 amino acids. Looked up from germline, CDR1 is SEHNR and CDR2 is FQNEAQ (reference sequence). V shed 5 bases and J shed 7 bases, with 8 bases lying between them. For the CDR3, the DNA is TGTGCCAGCAGCCGAAGTATTGAAGCTTTCTTT. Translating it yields CASSRSIEAFF.

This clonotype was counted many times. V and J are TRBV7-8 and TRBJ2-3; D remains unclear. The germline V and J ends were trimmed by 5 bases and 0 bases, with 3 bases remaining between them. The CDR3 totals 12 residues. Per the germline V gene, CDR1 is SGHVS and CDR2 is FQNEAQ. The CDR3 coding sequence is TGTGCCAGCAGCCTTAGCACAGATACGCAGTATTTT. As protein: CASSLSTDTQYF.

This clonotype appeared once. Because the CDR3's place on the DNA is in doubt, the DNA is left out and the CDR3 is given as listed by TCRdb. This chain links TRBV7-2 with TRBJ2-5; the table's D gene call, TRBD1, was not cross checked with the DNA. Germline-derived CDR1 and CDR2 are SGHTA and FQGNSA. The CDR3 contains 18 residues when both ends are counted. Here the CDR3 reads CASSFYICSTGGWETQYF.

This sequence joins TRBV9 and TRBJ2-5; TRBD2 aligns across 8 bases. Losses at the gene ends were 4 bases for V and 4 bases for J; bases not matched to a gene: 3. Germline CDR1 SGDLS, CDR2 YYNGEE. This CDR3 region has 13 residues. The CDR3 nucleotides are TGTGCCAGCAGCCCACTAGCGGCAGAGACCCAGTACTTC. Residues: CASSPLAAETQYF.

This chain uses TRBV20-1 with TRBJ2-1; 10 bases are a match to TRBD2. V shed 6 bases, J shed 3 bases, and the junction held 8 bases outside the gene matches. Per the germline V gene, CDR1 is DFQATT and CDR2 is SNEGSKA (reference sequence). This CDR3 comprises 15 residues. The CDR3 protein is CSAYGLADFYNEQFF. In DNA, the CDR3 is TGCAGTGCCTATGGACTAGCGGATTTCTACAATGAGCAGTTCTTC.

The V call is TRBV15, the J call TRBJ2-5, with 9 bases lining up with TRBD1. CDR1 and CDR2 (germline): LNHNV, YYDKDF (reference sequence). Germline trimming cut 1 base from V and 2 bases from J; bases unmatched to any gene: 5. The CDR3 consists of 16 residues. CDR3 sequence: CATSRGGTGPQETQYF. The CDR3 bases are TGTGCCACCAGCAGAGGCGGGACAGGGCCACAAGAGACCCAGTACTTC.

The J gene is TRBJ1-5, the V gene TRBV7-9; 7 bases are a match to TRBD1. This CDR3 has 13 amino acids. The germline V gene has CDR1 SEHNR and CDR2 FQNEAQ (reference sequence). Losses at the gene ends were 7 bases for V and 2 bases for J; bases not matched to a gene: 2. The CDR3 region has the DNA TGTGCCAGCACAGGGACAGGCAATCAGCCCCAGCATTTT. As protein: CASTGTGNQPQHF.

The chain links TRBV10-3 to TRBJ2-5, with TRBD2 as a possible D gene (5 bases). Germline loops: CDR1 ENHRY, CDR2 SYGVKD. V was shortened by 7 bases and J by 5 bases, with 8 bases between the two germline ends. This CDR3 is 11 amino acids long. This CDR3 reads CAINPGETQYF. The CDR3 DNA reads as TGTGCCATCAACCCGGGGGAGACCCAGTACTTC.

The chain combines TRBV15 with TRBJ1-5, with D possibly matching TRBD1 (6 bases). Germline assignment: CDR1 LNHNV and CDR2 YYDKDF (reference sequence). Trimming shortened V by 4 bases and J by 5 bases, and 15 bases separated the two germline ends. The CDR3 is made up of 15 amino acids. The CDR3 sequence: CATSKIQGFHQPQHF. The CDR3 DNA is TGTGCCACCAGCAAAATTCAGGGGTTCCATCAGCCCCAGCATTTT. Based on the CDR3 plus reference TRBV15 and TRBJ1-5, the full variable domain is DAMVIQNPRYQVTQFGKPVTLSCSQTLNHNVMYWYQQKSSQAPKLLFHYYDKDFNNEADTPDNFQSRRPNTSFCFLDIRSPGLGDTAMYLCATSKIQGFHQPQHFGDGTRLSIL.